This T cell receptor beta chain was identified in a study of Ad26.COV2.S vaccination and SARS-CoV-2 variants. This clone was picked up a small number of times. Germline V gene data show CDR1 as LNHDA and CDR2 as SQIVND (reference sequence). The CDR3 is 13 amino acids. The V segment lost 1 base and the J segment 3 bases; nucleotides outside the gene matches: 0. Treatment given: around 19 received Ad26.COV2.S at low or high dose, single or two shots; 5 received placebo; per-sample allocation not given. At day 63 after the first vaccine or placebo injection, samples were drawn. This person who donated was an adult of 18-55 years in Boston. Produced via immunoSEQ multiplex PCR; TCRdb's table is partial and in-frame only. The sample consists of around 450,000 clones, 90% of them appearing once.

The source of this sequence is a person aged 18-60 years who received the Ad26.COV2.S COVID-19 vaccine or a placebo. The sample was peripheral blood, taken in a trial of Ad26.COV2.S vaccine versus placebo. This chain joins TRBV19 and TRBJ2-7, with 7 bases aligning to TRBD2. CDR3: CASSIAGGYEQYF. The CDR3 bases are TGTGCCAGTAGTATAGCGGGGGGCTACGAGCAGTACTTC. The full variable domain, with the rest looked up from reference TRBV19 and TRBJ2-7, is DGGITQSPKYLFRKEGQNVTLSCEQNLNHDAMYWYRQDPGQGLRLIYYSQIVNDFQKGDIAEGYSVSREKKESFPLTVTSAQKNPTAFYLCASSIAGGYEQYFGPGTRLTVT.